The 8 T cell receptor beta chains below were found in one sample sequenced in a study of blood T cell repertoires in COVID-19. The method was immunoSEQ multiplex PCR; TCRdb's version includes in-frame clones alone and lacks a portion of them. This sample has some 300,000 clones, with roughly 87% found just once. Sequenced sample: PBMCs or T cells enriched from blood (not recorded which). Source of these receptors: a woman aged 25 to 39 who had recovered from COVID-19.

V gene TRBV3-1 (or the pseudogene TRBV3-2) combines with J gene TRBJ2-7; a possible D gene is TRBD2 (7 bases). This CDR3 is built from 13 residues. CDR1 is LGHDT and CDR2 is YNNKEL in the germline V gene (reference sequence). V shed 2 bases and J shed 5 bases, with 10 bases lying between them. CDR3 sequence: CASSQSGGDEQYF. In nucleotides, the CDR3 is TGTGCCAGCAGCCAATCGGGGGGCGACGAGCAGTACTTC.

The gene calls are TRBV11-2 and TRBJ1-5, with 8 bases matching TRBD1. The trim removed 5 bases at V and 2 bases at J, leaving 5 bases unmatched. CDR1 is SGHAT and CDR2 is FQNNGV in the germline V gene. The CDR3 has 15 amino acids. This chain's CDR3 is CASSPSGGGNQPQHF. The CDR3 DNA follows: TGTGCCAGCAGCCCCTCAGGGGGCGGCAATCAGCCCCAGCATTTT.

The V and J genes are TRBV10-2 and TRBJ2-1, with TRBD2 matching over 7 bases. Looked up from germline, CDR1 is WSHSY and CDR2 is SAAADI. CDR3 length: 16 amino acids. Germline trimming cut 3 bases from V and 8 bases from J; bases unmatched to any gene: 13. The CDR3 DNA sequence: TGCGCCAGCAGTGATGGAGGACTAGTTGTTCCGCATGAGCAGTTCTTC. Translating gives CASSDGGLVVPHEQFF.

The chain couples TRBV27 to TRBJ2-1, with D possibly matching TRBD1 (6 bases). CDR1 and CDR2 from the germline V gene are MNHEY and SMNVEV (reference sequence). Trimming took 6 bases from V and 2 from J, leaving 8 bases between them. The CDR3 is 13 residues long. CDR3: CASRTGPYNEQFF. For the CDR3, the DNA is TGTGCCAGCAGGACAGGACCCTACAATGAGCAGTTCTTC.

The chain is built from TRBV4-1 and TRBJ2-5; the D gene is possibly TRBD1 (7 bases). Germline CDR1 is MGHRA and CDR2 is YSYEKL. CDR3 length: 14 residues. V was pared by 0 bases and J by 7 bases, with 12 bases between. CDR3 sequence (DNA): TGCGCCAGCAGCCAAGAGGAGGGGGCAGGGACCCAGTACTTC. Protein product: CASSQEEGAGTQYF.

This clone occurred once. The rearrangement joins TRBV9 to TRBJ2-1; D may be TRBD2 (5 bases). This CDR3 comprises 17 residues. V shed 1 base and J shed 6 bases, with 20 bases lying between them. CDR1 and CDR2 (germline): SGDLS, YYNGEE. The CDR3 reads CASSVSRLSSEGNEQFF. CDR3 coding DNA: TGTGCCAGCAGCGTATCGAGGCTGAGTTCTGAGGGCAATGAGCAGTTCTTC.

CDR3 nucleotide sequence: TGTGCCAGCAGCCAATGGCAGGGCTATGAAGCTTTCTTT. This sequence encodes CASSQWQGYEAFF. The chain carries TRBV3-1 (or the pseudogene TRBV3-2) and TRBJ1-1, with D possibly matching TRBD1 (5 bases). The CDR3 has 13 amino acids. Per the germline V gene, CDR1 is LGHDT and CDR2 is YNNKEL (reference sequence). Deletions cut 2 bases from V and 7 bases from J, with 11 bases between.

The V gene is TRBV2, the J gene TRBJ2-7, with a possible D match to TRBD1 (6 bases). Trimming removed 4 bases at V and 2 bases at J, with 12 bases between. Germline V gene lookup returns CDR1 SNHLY and CDR2 FYNNEI. The CDR3 spans 14 residues. This CDR3 reads CASSARTATYEQYF. CDR3 coding DNA: TGTGCCAGCAGTGCTCGGACAGCCACCTACGAGCAGTACTTC.